These 18 T cell receptor beta chains were all obtained from the same sample, sequenced in a study of T cells after yellow fever vaccination. TCRdb redid the calling of the 5' RACE reads with MiXCR, one entry per CDR3 protein. Of about 320,000 distinct CDR3 sequences in the sample, approximately 4.3% were seen once. Sequenced here: PBMCs, sampled 15 days after the yellow fever booster vaccination. Receptors originate from a man younger than 35 who received the YFV17D yellow fever vaccine.

This rearrangement joins TRBV20-1 to TRBJ1-1; D gene ambiguous. The CDR3 runs 13 residues. The V gene's germline CDR1 is DFQATT and CDR2 SNEGSKA (reference sequence). Trimming left V 3 bases short and J 1 base short, with 9 bases between. CDR3 in amino acids: CSASFAGNTEAFF. CDR3 nucleotides: TGCAGTGCTAGCTTTGCGGGGAACACTGAAGCTTTCTTT.

This clonotype was picked up many times. V usage is TRBV12-3 or TRBV12-4 and J usage is TRBJ1-2; 9 nucleotides match TRBD1. CDR3 size: 12 residues. V dropped 10 bases and J dropped 2; count of bases not matched to a gene: 2. In nucleotides, the CDR3 is TGTGCCACTGGACAGGGGAACTATGGCTACACCTTC. Its protein is CATGQGNYGYTF.

This chain links TRBV13 with TRBJ2-5, with 7 bases lining up with TRBD2. Germline CDR1 reads PRHDT; CDR2 reads FYEKMQ (reference sequence). J lost 5 bases, V lost 3 bases, and 6 bases had no gene match. The CDR3 is made up of 14 amino acids. The CDR3 is CASSFGGLLETQYF. The CDR3, as DNA: TGTGCCAGCAGCTTCGGGGGGTTACTGGAGACCCAGTACTTC.

The chain joins TRBV5-1 to TRBJ2-5; D gene unclear. Germline V gene lookup returns CDR1 SGHRS and CDR2 YFSETQ. This CDR3 is 17 amino acids long. Trimming stripped 1 base from V and 3 bases from J, with 19 bases between. CDR3 bases: TGCGCCAGCAGCTTGATACGTAATGCGGATAGGGAAGAGACCCAGTACTTC. Residues: CASSLIRNADREETQYF.

Ten or more counts support this clonotype. The CDR3 is CSAQTGGGTQYF. The CDR3 region has the DNA TGCAGTGCACAGACAGGGGGGGGTACGCAGTATTTT. This rearrangement joins TRBV20-1 to TRBJ2-3, with 9 positions matching TRBD1. CDR3 length: 12 amino acids. The V and J ends lost 6 bases and 8 bases, in that order; junction bases with no gene match: 6. The germline CDR1 and CDR2 sequences are DFQATT and SNEGSKA (reference sequence).

This clonotype was seen a handful of times. V and J are TRBV4-2 and TRBJ2-1; D may be TRBD1 or TRBD2 (5 bases each). The CDR3 loop spans 17 amino acids. Trimming pared 0 bases from V and 9 bases from J, leaving 21 bases between. Germline CDR1 reads LGHNA; CDR2 reads YNFKEQ. The CDR3 here is CASSQEVVGIRQGEQFF. In DNA form, the CDR3 reads TGTGCCAGCAGCCAAGAGGTGGTCGGGATTCGGCAGGGTGAGCAGTTCTTC.

Ten or more counts support this clonotype. The CDR3 DNA follows: TGCGCCAGCAGCCCACAGGGAGGAGAAGCTTTCTTT. It translates to CASSPQGGEAFF. This chain uses TRBV5-1 with TRBJ1-1; D perhaps matches TRBD1 (6 bases). Per germline, CDR1 SGHRS and CDR2 YFSETQ. Trimming shortened V by 4 bases and J by 8 bases, and 12 bases separated the two germline ends. The CDR3 runs 12 residues.

This clonotype was observed many times. This rearrangement joins TRBV10-3 to TRBJ2-4, with a weak D call TRBD1 (5 bases). V lost 5 bases to trimming and J lost 9 bases, with 11 bases between them. CDR3 length: 12 residues. Germline V gene lookup returns CDR1 ENHRY and CDR2 SYGVKD. This CDR3 is CAISTLRGIQYF. The DNA of the CDR3 is TGTGCCATCAGTACACTTAGGGGCATTCAGTACTTC.

This clonotype was seen repeatedly, ten times or more. The rearrangement uses TRBV6-2 or TRBV6-3 and TRBJ2-5, with 7 bases that match TRBD1. Looked up from germline, CDR1 is MNHEY and CDR2 is SVGEGT. V was clipped by 2 bases and J by 0 bases; unmatched bases: 6. This CDR3 comprises 16 residues. CDR3 coding DNA: TGTGCCAGCAGTTACCTCCCGACAGGGAACCAAGAGACCCAGTACTTC. It is translated as CASSYLPTGNQETQYF.

This clonotype was observed many times. The rearrangement uses TRBV4-3 and TRBJ2-2; D remains ambiguous. This CDR3 contains 16 residues. Trimming removed 1 base from V and 0 bases from J, with 9 bases in between. Germline assignment: CDR1 LGHNA and CDR2 YSLEER. CDR3 residues: CASSQGSLANTGELFF. The DNA of the CDR3 is TGCGCCAGCAGCCAAGGTTCACTGGCGAACACCGGGGAGCTGTTTTTT.

This clonotype came up a few times. This chain uses TRBV4-3 with TRBJ2-1; the match to TRBD2 covers 8 bases. The germline V gene has CDR1 LGHNA and CDR2 YSLEER. The V gene end was trimmed by 1 base and the J gene end by 7 bases; junction bases not matched to a gene: 6. CDR3 length: 15 residues. CDR3 in DNA: TGCGCCAGCAGCCAAGCCGGGGGGGCCAGGAATGAGCAGTTCTTC. Translation gives CASSQAGGARNEQFF.

This chain links TRBV7-6 with TRBJ2-1, with D possibly TRBD2 on 6 matching bases. Trimming shortened V by 2 bases and J by 0 bases, and 14 bases separated the two germline ends. The CDR3 covers 17 residues. Germline loops: CDR1 SGHVS, CDR2 FNYEAQ. The CDR3 is CASSLPRDFSSYNEQFF. The CDR3 DNA follows: TGTGCCAGCAGCTTACCTCGGGACTTTTCCTCCTACAATGAGCAGTTCTTC.

This clonotype was seen at least ten times. V and J are TRBV7-9 and TRBJ2-1, with TRBD1 matching 12 bases. The CDR3 has 15 amino acids. CDR1 is SEHNR and CDR2 is FQNEAQ in the germline V gene (reference sequence). Trimming cost V 1 base and J 9 bases; bases outside gene matches: 4. This CDR3 reads CASSLGDRGHGEQFF. CDR3 DNA sequence: TGTGCCAGCAGCTTAGGGGACAGGGGGCATGGTGAGCAGTTCTTC.

This clonotype showed up just a few times. CDR3 coding DNA: TGTGCCAGCAGCTCGCAGGACCAGCCCCAGCATTTT. This sequence encodes CASSSQDQPQHF. The chain recombines TRBV7-2 with TRBJ1-5; D uncertain. In germline, CDR1 is SGHTA, CDR2 FQGNSA. The CDR3 is 12 residues long. With 4 bases removed from V and 7 bases from J, the gap between germline ends came to 8 bases.

Ten or more counts support this clonotype. The rearrangement links TRBV7-2 to TRBJ1-5, with TRBD1 as a possible D gene (5 bases). The CDR3 loop spans 15 amino acids. The V gene lost 2 bases and the J gene lost 2 bases, with 10 bases spanning the gap. Looked up from germline, CDR1 is SGHTA and CDR2 is FQGNSA. CDR3 DNA sequence: TGTGCCAGCAGCTTACAGGGTTTACGCAATCAGCCCCAGCATTTT. Translated, it gives CASSLQGLRNQPQHF.

At least ten counts were recorded for this clonotype. J is TRBJ2-1 and V is TRBV7-9, with D maybe TRBD2 (6 bases). V was clipped by 3 bases and J by 8 bases, with 17 bases between them. The germline gives CDR1 SEHNR, CDR2 FQNEAQ (reference sequence). This CDR3 spans 15 amino acids. This CDR3 reads CASSFIWRGVDEQFF. The CDR3 region has the DNA TGTGCCAGCAGCTTTATTTGGCGGGGTGTGGATGAGCAGTTCTTC.

The table lists this clonotype with many counts. This chain connects TRBV7-2 to TRBJ1-2; no reliable D call. V was shortened by 7 bases and J by 2 bases, with 14 bases between the two germline ends. The CDR3 is 14 residues long. Germline V gives CDR1 SGHTA, CDR2 FQGNSA. This chain's CDR3 is CASTPREANYGYTF. For the CDR3, the DNA is TGTGCCAGCACGCCCCGGGAGGCCAACTATGGCTACACCTTC.

This clonotype was detected ten times or more. CDR3 sequence reads: CSASWGGPGNTIYF. CDR3 in DNA: TGCAGTGCTAGCTGGGGGGGTCCTGGAAACACCATATATTTT. V is TRBV20-1 and J is TRBJ1-3; D perhaps matches TRBD1 (5 bases). V was shortened by 3 bases and J by 2 bases, with 11 bases between the two germline ends. The germline V gene encodes CDR1 DFQATT and CDR2 SNEGSKA (reference sequence). The CDR3 runs 14 residues.